This T cell receptor beta chain emerged from a study of T cell changes during pregnancy in multiple sclerosis. TCRdb's table, derived via immunoSEQ multiplex PCR, lists solely in-frame clones and lacks some. The sample includes about 100,000 clones, about 94% of them seen just once. The sequencing here drew on peripheral blood, taken before pregnancy. This receptor was taken from a female donor with multiple sclerosis, enrolled in a pregnancy study.

The CDR3 sequence is CASSVVGPGAGGSNEQFF. CDR3 in DNA: TGTGCCAGCAGCGTAGTAGGCCCGGGGGCGGGAGGTTCCAATGAGCAGTTCTTC. The V call is TRBV9, the J call TRBJ2-1, with 8 nucleotides matching TRBD2. This CDR3 spans 18 amino acids. Trimming took 0 bases from V and 6 from J; bases not matched to a gene: 14. Germline CDR1 SGDLS, CDR2 YYNGEE.